Listed below are T cell receptor beta chains from one sample, sequenced in a study of shared clonotypes between healthy human individuals. Profiled with immunoSEQ multiplex PCR; TCRdb holds only in-frame clones, not every one. Among roughly 2 million clones listed, approximately 96% were seen once. The sequenced material came from naive CD4+ T cells sorted from blood. All receptors derive from a man younger than 35 in good health. Each CDR3 is given with its conserved first and last residue. Fields, in order: clone size, D gene, V gene, J gene, CDR3 protein, CDR3 DNA. D genes are given only for firm matches. Clone size is stated in some rows and not others, as once, few, many or a class when expanded.

>NA|TRBD2|TRBV5-1|TRBJ2-7
CASSGLAGGAEQYF
TGCGCCAGCAGTGGACTAGCGGGAGGTGCCGAGCAGTACTTC
>NA|TRBD1|TRBV29-1|TRBJ1-2
CSVLTGAYGYTF
TGCAGCGTACTCACAGGGGCCTACGGCTACACCTTC
>NA|TRBD1|TRBV5-4|TRBJ1-4
CASSLEGALEKLFF
TGTGCCAGCAGCTTGGAGGGGGCGTTGGAAAAACTGTTTTTT
>NA|TRBD2|TRBV4-3|TRBJ2-3
CASSQTSGSTDTQYF
TGCGCCAGCAGCCAGACTAGCGGGAGTACAGATACGCAGTATTTT
>NA|TRBD1|TRBV6-5|TRBJ1-2
CASSRDRANYGYTF
TGTGCCAGCAGTCGGGACAGGGCTAACTATGGCTACACCTTC
>NA|NA|TRBV10-3|TRBJ1-2
CAISRGRDYGYTF
TGTGCCATCAGTCGTGGCAGGGACTATGGCTACACCTTC
>once|NA|TRBV27|TRBJ2-7
CASSLVGGSYEQYF
TGTGCCAGCAGTTTAGTAGGGGGCTCCTACGAGCAGTACTTC
>NA|NA|TRBV4-3|TRBJ1-5
CASSQELGIQPQHF
TGCGCCAGCAGCCAAGAACTAGGGATTCAGCCCCAGCATTTT
>NA|TRBD2|TRBV5-1|TRBJ2-1
CASRPTSGSSGEQFF
TGCGCCAGCAGGCCCACTAGCGGGAGTTCCGGTGAGCAGTTCTTC
>NA|NA|TRBV2|TRBJ1-2
CASTPDRSNYGYTF
TGTGCCAGCACCCCGGACCGGTCTAACTATGGCTACACCTTC
>NA|TRBD1|TRBV9|TRBJ2-2
CASSVRDRGFPGELFF
TGTGCCAGCAGCGTCCGGGACAGGGGATTTCCCGGGGAGCTGTTTTTT
>NA|NA|TRBV15|TRBJ1-6
CATSRSGTDYNSPLHF
TGTGCCACCAGCAGATCCGGGACGGATTATAATTCACCCCTCCACTTT
>NA|TRBD2|TRBV5-8|TRBJ2-5
CASSLGLAMETQYF
TGTGCCAGCAGCTTAGGACTAGCTATGGAGACCCAGTACTTC
>NA|TRBD1|TRBV10-3|TRBJ1-3
CAIANLGGLSSGNTIYF
TGTGCCATCGCGAATCTAGGGGGCTTGAGCTCTGGAAACACCATATATTTT
>few|NA|TRBV5-1|TRBJ2-2
CASSPRPTNTGELFF
TGCGCCAGCAGCCCCCGGCCAACGAACACCGGGGAGCTGTTTTTT
>NA|NA|TRBV9|TRBJ1-6
CASSSSSAPQGSRNSPLHF
TGTGCCAGCAGCTCTAGTAGCGCCCCTCAGGGGTCTAGGAATTCACCCCTCCACTTT
>NA|NA|TRBV25-1|TRBJ1-1
CASSDWTEAFF
TGTGCCAGCAGTGATTGGACAGAAGCTTTCTTT
>NA|NA|TRBV2|TRBJ1-1
CASSRGGGTEAFF
TGTGCCAGCAGTCGGGGAGGGGGCACTGAAGCTTTCTTT
>NA|NA|TRBV7-2|TRBJ2-2
CASSFSYTGELFF
TGTGCCAGCAGCTTTTCCTACACCGGGGAGCTGTTTTTT
>NA|NA|TRBV2|TRBJ2-7
CASRDETLLYF
TGTGCCAGTAGAGATGAAACTCTCTTGTACTTC
>NA|NA|TRBV19|TRBJ1-5
CASREGGSNQPQHF
TGTGCCAGTAGGGAGGGGGGATCCAATCAGCCCCAGCATTTT
>NA|TRBD1|TRBV30|TRBJ1-2
CAWEGEDRGTFGYTF
TGTGCCTGGGAGGGAGAGGACAGGGGCACATTTGGCTACACCTTC
>NA|NA|TRBV5-1|TRBJ2-7
CASSGDVPYEQYF
TGCGCCAGCAGCGGGGACGTACCCTACGAGCAGTACTTC
>NA|NA|TRBV18|TRBJ2-1
CASSPPEVFYNEQFF
TGTGCCAGCTCACCCCCGGAGGTATTCTACAATGAGCAGTTCTTC
>NA|NA|TRBV2|TRBJ2-7
CASRGGAQPSYEQYF
TGTGCCAGCAGGGGCGGGGCCCAGCCCTCCTACGAGCAGTACTTC
>NA|TRBD2|TRBV7-9|TRBJ2-7
CASRRTSGWSYEQYF
TGTGCCAGCAGACGGACTAGCGGGTGGTCCTACGAGCAGTACTTC
>NA|NA|TRBV7-8|TRBJ1-1
CASSGLNTEAFF
TGTGCCAGCAGCGGACTTAACACTGAAGCTTTCTTT
>NA|TRBD1|TRBV5-1|TRBJ2-7
CASSLGATGSSYEQYF
TGCGCCAGCAGCCTGGGAGCGACAGGGAGCTCCTACGAGCAGTACTTC
>NA|TRBD2|TRBV4-1|TRBJ2-3
CASSQYTSDTDTQYF
TGCGCCAGCAGCCAATATACTAGCGACACAGATACGCAGTATTTT
>NA|TRBD2|TRBV27|TRBJ2-4
CASSGGVGQYF
TGTGCCAGCAGTGGGGGGGTCGGTCAGTACTTC
>NA|NA|TRBV21-1|TRBJ1-1
CASSNWVTEAFF
TGTGCCAGCAGCAATTGGGTCACTGAAGCTTTCTTT
>once|TRBD1|TRBV7-9|TRBJ2-7
CASSLRQGPHEQYF
TGTGCCAGCAGCTTAAGACAGGGCCCCCACGAGCAGTACTTC
>NA|NA|TRBV25-1|TRBJ2-7
CASSEPQATYEQYF
TGTGCCAGCAGTGAACCTCAGGCGACCTACGAGCAGTACTTC
>NA|NA|TRBV10-3|TRBJ2-1
CAISGRSLGAEQFF
TGTGCCATCAGCGGACGGTCCTTGGGGGCTGAGCAGTTCTTC
>NA|NA|TRBV27|TRBJ1-5
CASSLGHLQPQHF
TGTGCCAGCAGTCTTGGACACCTCCAGCCCCAGCATTTT